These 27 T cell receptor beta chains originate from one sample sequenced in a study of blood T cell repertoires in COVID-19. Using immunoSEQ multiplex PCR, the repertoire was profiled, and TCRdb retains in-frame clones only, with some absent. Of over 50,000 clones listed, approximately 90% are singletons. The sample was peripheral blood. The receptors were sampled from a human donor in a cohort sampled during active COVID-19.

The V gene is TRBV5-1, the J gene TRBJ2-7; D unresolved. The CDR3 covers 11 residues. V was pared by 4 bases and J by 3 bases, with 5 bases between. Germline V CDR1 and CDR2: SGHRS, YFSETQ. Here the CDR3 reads CASSQNYEQYF. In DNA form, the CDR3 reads TGCGCCAGCAGCCAAAACTACGAGCAGTACTTC.

This chain's CDR3 is CASSLGEVQKETQYF. CDR3 in DNA: TGTGCCAGCAGCTTAGGGGAGGTGCAGAAAGAGACCCAGTACTTC. The V gene is TRBV7-7, the J gene TRBJ2-5; D might be TRBD2 (6 bases). Between the trimmed V and J ends, which lost 1 base and 3 bases, there was a span of 12 bases. Germline CDR1 reads SSHAT; CDR2 reads FNYEAQ (reference sequence). This CDR3 comprises 15 residues.

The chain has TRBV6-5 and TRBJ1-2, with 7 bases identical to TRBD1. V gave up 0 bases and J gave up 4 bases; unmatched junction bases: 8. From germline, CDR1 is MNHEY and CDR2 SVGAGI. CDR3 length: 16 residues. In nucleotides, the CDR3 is TGTGCCAGCAGTTACTCGAGGAGGGGGCTAAGCTATGGCTACACCTTC. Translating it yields CASSYSRRGLSYGYTF.

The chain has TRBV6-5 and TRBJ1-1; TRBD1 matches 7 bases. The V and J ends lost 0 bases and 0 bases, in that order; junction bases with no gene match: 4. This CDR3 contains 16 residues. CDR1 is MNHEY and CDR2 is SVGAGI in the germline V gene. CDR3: CASSYSRGPMNTEAFF. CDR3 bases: TGTGCCAGCAGTTACTCGAGGGGGCCTATGAACACTGAAGCTTTCTTT.

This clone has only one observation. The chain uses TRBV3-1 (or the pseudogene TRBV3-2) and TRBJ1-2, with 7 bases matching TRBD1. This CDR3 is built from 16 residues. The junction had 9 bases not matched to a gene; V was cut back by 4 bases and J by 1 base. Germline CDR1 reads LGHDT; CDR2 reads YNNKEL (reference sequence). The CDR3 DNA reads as TGTGCCAGCAGCCCGACGGGACAGCGAAATAACTATGGCTACACCTTC. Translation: CASSPTGQRNNYGYTF.

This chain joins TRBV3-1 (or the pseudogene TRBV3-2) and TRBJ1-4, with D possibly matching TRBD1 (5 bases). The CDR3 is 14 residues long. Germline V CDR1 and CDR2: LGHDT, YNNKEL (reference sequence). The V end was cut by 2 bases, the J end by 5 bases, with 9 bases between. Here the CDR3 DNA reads TGTGCCAGCAGCCAAAGGGGACTAAATGAAAAACTGTTTTTT. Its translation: CASSQRGLNEKLFF.

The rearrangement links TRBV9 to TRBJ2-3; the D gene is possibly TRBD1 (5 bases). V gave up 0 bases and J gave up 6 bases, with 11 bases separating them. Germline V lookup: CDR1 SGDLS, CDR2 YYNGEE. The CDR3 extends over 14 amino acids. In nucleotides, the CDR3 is TGTGCCAGCAGCGTAGGTCAGGGCGCTGATACGCAGTATTTT. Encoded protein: CASSVGQGADTQYF.

CDR3 amino acids: CASSTGLSLPYEQYF. The CDR3 coding sequence is TGTGCCAGCAGCACGGGACTTTCCCTGCCTTACGAGCAGTACTTC. The rearrangement links TRBV7-3 to TRBJ2-7, with D maybe TRBD2 (6 bases). The germline V and J ends were trimmed by 5 bases and 4 bases, with 18 bases remaining between them. This CDR3 spans 15 amino acids. The germline CDR1 and CDR2 sequences are SGHTA and FQGTGA.

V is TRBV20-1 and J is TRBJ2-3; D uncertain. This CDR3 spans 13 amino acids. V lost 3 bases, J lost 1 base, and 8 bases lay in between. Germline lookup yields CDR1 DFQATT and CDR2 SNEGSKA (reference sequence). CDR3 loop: CSASRGGTDTQYF. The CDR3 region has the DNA TGCAGTGCTAGTAGAGGTGGCACAGATACGCAGTATTTT.

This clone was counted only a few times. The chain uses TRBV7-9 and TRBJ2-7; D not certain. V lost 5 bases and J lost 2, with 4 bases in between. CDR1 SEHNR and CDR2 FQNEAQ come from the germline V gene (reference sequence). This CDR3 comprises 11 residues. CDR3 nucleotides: TGTGCCAGCAGCGAGGCCTACGAGCAGTACTTC. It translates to CASSEAYEQYF.

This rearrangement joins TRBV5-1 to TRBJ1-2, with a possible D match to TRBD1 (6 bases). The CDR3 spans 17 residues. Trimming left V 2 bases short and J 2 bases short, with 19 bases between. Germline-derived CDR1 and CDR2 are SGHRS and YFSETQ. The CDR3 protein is CASSLDGWDTGNYGYTF. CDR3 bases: TGCGCCAGCAGCTTAGATGGATGGGACACAGGCAACTATGGCTACACCTTC.

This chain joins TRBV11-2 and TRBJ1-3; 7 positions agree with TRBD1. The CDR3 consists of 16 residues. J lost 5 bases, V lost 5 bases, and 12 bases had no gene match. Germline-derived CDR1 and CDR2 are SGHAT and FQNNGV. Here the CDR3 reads CASSTGQAGWRNTIYF. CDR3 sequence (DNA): TGTGCCAGCAGCACCGGACAGGCGGGTTGGAGAAACACCATATATTTT.

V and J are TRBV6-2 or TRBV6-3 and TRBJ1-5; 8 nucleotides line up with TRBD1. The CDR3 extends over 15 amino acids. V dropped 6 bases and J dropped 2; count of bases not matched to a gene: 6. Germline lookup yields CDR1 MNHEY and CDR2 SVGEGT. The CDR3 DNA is TGTGCCAGCAGCCCAGGACAGGGAGGCAATCAGCCCCAGCATTTT. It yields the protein CASSPGQGGNQPQHF.

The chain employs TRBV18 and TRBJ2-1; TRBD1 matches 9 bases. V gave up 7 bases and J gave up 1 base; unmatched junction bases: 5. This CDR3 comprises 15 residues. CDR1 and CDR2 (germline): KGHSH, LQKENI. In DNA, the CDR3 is TGTGCCAGCTTCCGGGACAGGGCGTCCTACAATGAGCAGTTCTTC. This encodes CASFRDRASYNEQFF.

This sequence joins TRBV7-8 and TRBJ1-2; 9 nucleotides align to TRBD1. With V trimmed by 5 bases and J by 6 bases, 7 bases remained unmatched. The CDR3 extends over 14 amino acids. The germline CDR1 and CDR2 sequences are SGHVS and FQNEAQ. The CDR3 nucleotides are TGTGCCAGCAGCCCGGGACAGGGTGCGAATGGCTACACCTTC. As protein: CASSPGQGANGYTF.

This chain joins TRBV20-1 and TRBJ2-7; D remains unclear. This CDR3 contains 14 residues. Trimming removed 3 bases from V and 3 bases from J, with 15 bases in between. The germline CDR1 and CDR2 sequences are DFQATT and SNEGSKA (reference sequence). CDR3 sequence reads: CSASPSSVIYEQYF. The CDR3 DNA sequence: TGCAGTGCTAGTCCCTCTAGTGTCATCTACGAGCAGTACTTC.

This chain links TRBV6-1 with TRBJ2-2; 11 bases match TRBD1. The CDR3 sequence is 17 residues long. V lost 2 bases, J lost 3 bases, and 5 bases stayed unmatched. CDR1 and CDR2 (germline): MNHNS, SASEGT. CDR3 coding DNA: TGTGCCAGCAGTGAACCCGGACAGGGGGCTTACACCGGGGAGCTGTTTTTT. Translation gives CASSEPGQGAYTGELFF.

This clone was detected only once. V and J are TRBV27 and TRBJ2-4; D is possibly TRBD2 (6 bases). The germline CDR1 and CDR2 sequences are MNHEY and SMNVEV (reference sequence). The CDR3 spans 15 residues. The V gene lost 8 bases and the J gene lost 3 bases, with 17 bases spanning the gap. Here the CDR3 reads CASARAPGGKNIQYF. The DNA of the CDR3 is TGTGCCAGCGCTAGGGCTCCCGGGGGCAAAAACATTCAGTACTTC.

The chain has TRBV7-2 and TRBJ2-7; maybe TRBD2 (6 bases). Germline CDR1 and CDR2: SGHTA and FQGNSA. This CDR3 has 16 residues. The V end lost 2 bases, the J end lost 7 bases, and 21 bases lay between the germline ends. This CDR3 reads CASSLPGTPPVGEQYF. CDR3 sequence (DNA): TGTGCCAGCAGCTTACCCGGGACTCCCCCGGTGGGAGAGCAGTACTTC.

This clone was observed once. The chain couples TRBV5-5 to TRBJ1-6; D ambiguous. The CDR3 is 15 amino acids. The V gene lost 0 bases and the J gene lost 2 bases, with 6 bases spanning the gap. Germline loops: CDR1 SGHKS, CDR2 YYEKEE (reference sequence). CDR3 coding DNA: TGTGCCAGCAGCTTGGCTCCCCCCTATAATTCACCCCTCCACTTT. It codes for CASSLAPPYNSPLHF.

CDR3 nucleotides: TGCGCCAGCAGTGAGCGGTGGAACTATGGCTACACCTTC. Protein: CASSERWNYGYTF. The chain couples TRBV10-1 to TRBJ1-2; D gene unclear. Between the trimmed V and J ends, which lost 2 bases and 2 bases, there was a span of 6 bases. Germline CDR1 is WNHNN and CDR2 is SYGVQD (reference sequence). The CDR3 runs to 13 residues.

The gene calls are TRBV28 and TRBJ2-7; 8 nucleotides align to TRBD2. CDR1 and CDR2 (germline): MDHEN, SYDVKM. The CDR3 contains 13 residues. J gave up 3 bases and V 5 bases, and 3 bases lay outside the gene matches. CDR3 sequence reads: CASSPGGRYEQYF. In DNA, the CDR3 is TGTGCCAGCAGTCCGGGGGGGCGCTACGAGCAGTACTTC. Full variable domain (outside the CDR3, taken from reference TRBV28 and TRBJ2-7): DVKVTQSSRYLVKRTGEKVFLECVQDMDHENMFWYRQDPGLGLRLIYFSYDVKMKEKGDIPEGYSVSREKKERFSLILESASTNQTSMYLCASSPGGRYEQYFGPGTRLTVT.

The DNA for the CDR3 is TGTGCCAGCAGTAAGACTAGCGGGAGGTACAATGAGCAGTTCTTC. This gives the protein CASSKTSGRYNEQFF. V usage is TRBV6-2 or TRBV6-3 and J usage is TRBJ2-1, with 13 positions matching TRBD2. Looked up from germline, CDR1 is MNHEY and CDR2 is SVGEGT. CDR3 size: 15 residues. V was pared by 5 bases and J by 4 bases, with 2 bases of the junction left unmatched.

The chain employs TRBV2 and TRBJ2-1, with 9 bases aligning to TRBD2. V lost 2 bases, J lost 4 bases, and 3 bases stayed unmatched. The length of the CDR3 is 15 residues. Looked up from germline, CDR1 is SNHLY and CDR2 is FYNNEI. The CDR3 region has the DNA TGTGCCAGCAGTGAAAGACTAGCGGAATACAATGAGCAGTTCTTC. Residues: CASSERLAEYNEQFF.

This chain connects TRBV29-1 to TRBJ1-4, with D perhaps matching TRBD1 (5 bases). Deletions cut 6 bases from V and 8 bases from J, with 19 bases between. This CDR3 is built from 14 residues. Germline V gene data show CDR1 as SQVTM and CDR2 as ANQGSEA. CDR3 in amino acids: CSVTLGALGEKLFF. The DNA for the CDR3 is TGCAGCGTCACTCTTGGGGCCCTAGGGGAAAAACTGTTTTTT.

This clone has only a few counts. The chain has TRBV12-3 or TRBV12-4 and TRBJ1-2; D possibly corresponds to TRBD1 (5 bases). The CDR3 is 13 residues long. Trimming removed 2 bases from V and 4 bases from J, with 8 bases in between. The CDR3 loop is CASSLFDSYGYTF. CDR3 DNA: TGTGCCAGCAGTTTATTCGACAGCTATGGCTACACCTTC.

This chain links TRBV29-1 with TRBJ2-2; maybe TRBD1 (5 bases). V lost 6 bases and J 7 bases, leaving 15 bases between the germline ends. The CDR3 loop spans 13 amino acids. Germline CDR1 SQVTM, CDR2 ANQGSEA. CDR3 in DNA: TGCAGCGTGCAACAGGTTGTAGGCGGGGAGCTGTTTTTT. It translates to CSVQQVVGGELFF.